This TCR beta chain was recovered during a study of response to subunit inactivated influenza vaccine. General study results and limits: A suggestion made by the authors is that each seasonal influenza vaccination recruits few new T cells.

CDR3 size: 14 residues. V was clipped by 1 base and J by 6 bases, with 13 bases between them. Germline CDR1 and CDR2: SQVTM and ANQGSEA. TCRdb independently ran MiXCR on the RT-PCR reads; one entry per CDR3 protein. The sample lists about 190,000 distinct CDR3 sequences; under 15% were seen once. Regarding this clonotype: Its antigen is still unknown.

The TCR comes from a man in his fifties who received an inactivated influenza vaccine. V usage is TRBV29-1 and J usage is TRBJ2-1; weak D call: TRBD1 (6 bases). Specimen: CD8+ T cells sorted from PBMCs, collected 5 days after vaccination. The CDR3 DNA reads TGCAGCGTTGAAGGAGGGGGTCTCGTCAATGAGCAGTTCTTC. Protein: CSVEGGGLVNEQFF.